A selection of T cell receptor beta chains follows, all from one sample in a study of graft-versus-host responses after intestinal transplantation. Clones were sequenced by immunoSEQ multiplex PCR, and TCRdb holds only the in-frame ones, with some missing. The sample has more than 85,000 clones, about 92% seen once. The antigens for these receptors are not known. The sample here was unstimulated CD8+ T cells sorted from spleen or lymph node cells, taken before intestinal transplant. These receptors all stem from a human donor who received an intestinal transplant. CDR3s include the opening cysteine and the closing phenylalanine or tryptophan. The D gene is left open where the match is weak. Size values are once, few and many counts, or a class for expanded clones, and some rows have none.

>once|TRBD1|TRBV29-1|TRBJ2-7
TGCAGCGCAACCGGGACAGGGGACTACGAGCAGTACTTC
CSATGTGDYEQYF
>-|TRBD2|TRBV7-2|TRBJ2-2
TGTGCCAGCAGCTCCAGACTAGCGGGGGGGCTGGCCGGGGAGCTGTTTTTT
CASSSRLAGGLAGELFF
>-|TRBD2|TRBV9|TRBJ2-1
TGTGCCAGCAGCAAGGCTAGCGGGGGGGCTATGGAGCAGTTCTTC
CASSKASGGAMEQFF
>-|-|TRBV27|TRBJ2-3
TGTGCCAGCATAAGCACAGATACGCAGTATTTT
CASISTDTQYF
>-|TRBD1|TRBV5-4|TRBJ2-7
TGTGCCAGCAGCTGGGGACAGGGAATCATCTACGAGCAGTACTTC
CASSWGQGIIYEQYF
>-|TRBD1|TRBV7-2|TRBJ1-2
TGTGCCAGCAGCTTAGGGGGACAGGGGGCGTATGGCTACACCTTC
CASSLGGQGAYGYTF
>-|TRBD1|TRBV6-5|TRBJ1-2
TGTGCCAGCAGTTACTCGGGACAGGTGGTTGTCTATGGCTACACCTTC
CASSYSGQVVVYGYTF
>-|-|TRBV29-1|TRBJ1-4
TGCAGCGTTGTAACGAGGGAACTGTTTTTT
CSVVTRELFF
>-|-|TRBV19|TRBJ2-7
TGTGCCACACAGGGTACGGACGCCTTCTACGAGCAGTACTTC
CATQGTDAFYEQYF
>-|-|TRBV9|TRBJ2-2
TGTGCCAGCAGCGTGCAGGGAGGGGAGCTGTTTTTT
CASSVQGGELFF
>once|-|TRBV27|TRBJ1-2
TGTGCCAGCAGTTCAGCAGGTCCTCACTATGGCTACACCTTC
CASSSAGPHYGYTF
>-|-|TRBV7-9|TRBJ2-1
TGTGCCAGCAGCTCCCCGGGACACCCCAATGAGCAGTTCTTC
CASSSPGHPNEQFF
>-|-|TRBV7-2|TRBJ2-3
TGTGCCAGCAGCTTAGTTGAAGTCGTAACTAGCACAGATACGCAGTATTTT
CASSLVEVVTSTDTQYF
>-|-|TRBV25-1|TRBJ2-2
TGTGCCAGCAGTGAATATAACGGGAACACCGGGGAGCTGTTTTTT
CASSEYNGNTGELFF
>-|TRBD1|TRBV14|TRBJ1-2
TGTGCCAGCAGCCAAGACTGGACAGGGAACTATGGCTACACCTTC
CASSQDWTGNYGYTF
>-|TRBD2|TRBV11-2|TRBJ2-3
TGTGCCAGCAGATCCGGGGGGGCCGGGGGCGATACGCAGTATTTT
CASRSGGAGGDTQYF
>-|TRBD1|TRBV7-8|TRBJ1-2
TGTGCCAGCAGCACGCCGGGACAGGGATCCTTTAACTATGGCTACACCTTC
CASSTPGQGSFNYGYTF
>-|TRBD2|TRBV11-3|TRBJ2-7
TGTGCCAGCAGCTTAGGTGGCGGGGGAGTCTACGAGCAGTACTTC
CASSLGGGGVYEQYF
>-|TRBD2|TRBV27|TRBJ2-5
TGTGCCAGCAACCCCTGGGGGACTAGCGGAAACCAAGAGACCCAGTACTTC
CASNPWGTSGNQETQYF
>-|TRBD1|TRBV27|TRBJ2-1
TGTGCCAGCAGTTTCAGGGGACAGGGGGCGCTTGGGCAGTTCTTC
CASSFRGQGALGQFF
>once|TRBD1|TRBV11-2|TRBJ2-7
TGTGCCAGCAGCTTAGGGGGACAGGGAGGTTCGGACGAGCAGTACTTC
CASSLGGQGGSDEQYF
>once|TRBD1|TRBV5-5|TRBJ2-5
TGTGCCAGCAGCTTAGGACAGGCGAACCAAGAGACCCAGTACTTC
CASSLGQANQETQYF
>-|TRBD2|TRBV11-2|TRBJ2-2
TGTGCCAGCAGCTTAGAACTAGCGGGGGCCGGGGAGCTGTTTTTT
CASSLELAGAGELFF
>once|TRBD1|TRBV4-1|TRBJ1-5
TGCGCCAGCAGCCAAAGGGACAGCCCTTATAGCAATCAGCCCCAGCATTTT
CASSQRDSPYSNQPQHF
>once|TRBD1|TRBV6-6|TRBJ1-1
TGTGCCAGCAGTTACACAACAGGGGCGTTCACTGAAGCTTTCTTT
CASSYTTGAFTEAFF
>-|-|TRBV5-4|TRBJ2-7
TGTGCCAGCTCGTTCCGGGAGTTAGCTCCCCAGCCCTACGAGCAGTACTTC
CASSFRELAPQPYEQYF
>once|-|TRBV19|TRBJ1-3
TGTGCCAGTACCCCGGGGGGGTACACCACATATTTT
CASTPGGYTTYF
>-|-|TRBV4-3|TRBJ2-1
TGCGCCAGCAGCCAAGATTGGGTGGCGGCCGATGAGCAGTTCTTC
CASSQDWVAADEQFF
>-|-|TRBV9|TRBJ1-2
TGTGCCAGCAGCGTAGCGCCCCTTGGGCAGGGATACGGCTACACCTTC
CASSVAPLGQGYGYTF
>-|TRBD2|TRBV7-2|TRBJ2-3
TGTGCCAGCAGCATTAGCGGGGGGACAGATACGCAGTATTTT
CASSISGGTDTQYF
>-|-|TRBV27|TRBJ2-3
TGTGCCAGCAGTCCGAGACTAGGCACAGATACGCAGTATTTT
CASSPRLGTDTQYF
>-|TRBD1|TRBV5-6|TRBJ2-1
TGTGCCAGCAGCGTGTGGGACAGGGGTGGTGAGCAGTTCTTC
CASSVWDRGGEQFF
>once|TRBD2|TRBV27|TRBJ2-7
TGTGCCAGCAGTTTCGGACTAGCGGGCTACGAGCAGTACTTC
CASSFGLAGYEQYF
>-|TRBD1|TRBV19|TRBJ1-2
TGTGCCAGTAGTGATCTCGGACAGGGGGCGATTGGCTACACCTTC
CASSDLGQGAIGYTF
>-|TRBD2|TRBV7-6|TRBJ2-7
TGTGCCAGCAGCTTACTAGCGGGGGACTACGAGCAGTACTTC
CASSLLAGDYEQYF
>-|TRBD1|TRBV5-1|TRBJ1-2
TGCGCCAGCAGCTTGGGACAGGGGGCTGGCGGCTACACCTTC
CASSLGQGAGGYTF
>few|-|TRBV4-3|TRBJ1-4
TGCGCCAGCAGCCAAGAGAGATTAAGTAATGAAAAACTGTTTTTT
CASSQERLSNEKLFF
>-|TRBD2|TRBV7-6|TRBJ2-3
TGTGCCAGCGTACCCCCCAGGGGATCACGGGGGGGCGCCCCAGATACGCAGTATTTT
CASVPPRGSRGGAPDTQYF
>-|TRBD1|TRBV10-3|TRBJ2-7
TGTGCCAGCACTTCCACCGGGACAGCTTCCTACGAGCAGTACTTC
CASTSTGTASYEQYF
>once|-|TRBV7-9|TRBJ2-1
TGTGCCAGCAGCTTACCTCTAGCCGATTACAATGAGCAGTTCTTC
CASSLPLADYNEQFF
>-|TRBD2|TRBV2|TRBJ2-7
TGTGCCAGCAGTGAAGGTGGGCGGGGGAGATCCTACGAGCAGTACTTC
CASSEGGRGRSYEQYF
>-|TRBD1|TRBV12-5|TRBJ2-1
TGTGCTAGTGATCCGGGACAGAGGTTGGATGAGCAGTTCTTC
CASDPGQRLDEQFF
>-|-|TRBV19|TRBJ1-1
TGTGCCAGTAGGACGGGTAACACTGAAGCTTTCTTT
CASRTGNTEAFF
>-|TRBD1|TRBV4-3|TRBJ1-2
TGCGCCAGCAGCCAAGATGGTTCGGACAGGGGACAAGAGGCTAACTATGGCTACACCTTC
CASSQDGSDRGQEANYGYTF
>-|TRBD2|TRBV13|TRBJ2-2
TGTGCCAGCAGAGAGAGCGGGGCGGAGCTGTTTTTT
CASRESGAELFF
>-|-|TRBV12-5|TRBJ2-3
TGTGCTAGTGGTACGGGACTCCGGGGCACAGATACGCAGTATTTT
CASGTGLRGTDTQYF
>-|-|TRBV7-6|TRBJ1-2
TGTGCCAGCAGCCTCTCCAGACAGGCGGCGGATGGCTACACCTTC
CASSLSRQAADGYTF
>-|TRBD1|TRBV7-9|TRBJ2-7
TGTGCCAGCAGGGGACAGGGGGCATCCTACGAGCAGTACTTC
CASRGQGASYEQYF
>-|-|TRBV7-9|TRBJ2-7
TGTGCCTCCACAGACAGCTCCTACGAGCAGTACTTC
CASTDSSYEQYF
>-|TRBD1|TRBV28|TRBJ1-6
TGTGCCAGCAGTTCCACTCCTCGACAGGGGGATAATTCACCCCTCCACTTT
CASSSTPRQGDNSPLHF
>once|-|TRBV4-1|TRBJ2-1
TGCGCCAGCAGCCAAGAGTTGCACGGGAACAATGAGCAGTTCTTC
CASSQELHGNNEQFF
>-|-|TRBV7-2|TRBJ1-1
TGTGCCAGCAGCCCGGACGCAGGGCTCGCTGAAGCTTTCTTT
CASSPDAGLAEAFF
>-|-|TRBV2|TRBJ2-1
TGTGCCAGCAAGACCCCCGGCGGGGCCACCTACAATGAGCAGTTCTTC
CASKTPGGATYNEQFF
>-|TRBD1|TRBV27|TRBJ2-3
TGTGCCAGCAGTTTATCGACAGGGGGCTCTACGCAGTATTTT
CASSLSTGGSTQYF
>-|TRBD1|TRBV7-6|TRBJ2-3
TGTGCCAGCAGCTTTTCAACCAACAGGGGAGTCACAGATACGCAGTATTTT
CASSFSTNRGVTDTQYF
>-|-|TRBV4-3|TRBJ2-2
TGCGCCAGCAGCTCCTACAGGGGAGGCACCGGGGAGCTGTTTTTT
CASSSYRGGTGELFF
>-|-|TRBV9|TRBJ2-1
TGTGCCAGCAGCGTAGGCGACAGCGTTTATGAGCAGTTCTTC
CASSVGDSVYEQFF
>-|-|TRBV27|TRBJ1-2
TGTGCCAGTAGCCCGGCAGGGACTCGATATGGCTACACCTTC
CASSPAGTRYGYTF
>-|-|TRBV1|TRBJ2-3
TGCACCAGCAGCCCCCGGGACAGGGGCTCAGATACGCAGTATTTT
CTSSPRDRGSDTQYF